The sequence of this T cell receptor (beta chain) was determined in a study of spatial heterogeneity in lung cancer. Study summary: Alpha-chain sequences were detected in numbers that were consistently lower than beta-chain sequences.

This CDR3 contains 19 residues. CDR1 is SQVTM, CDR2 ANQGSEA, per germline. The V end lost 7 bases, the J end lost 9 bases, and 34 bases lay between the germline ends. Time point: sample taken at primary tumor resection. TCRs were sequenced from unsorted whole RNA of tumor, nontumor lung or PBMC. TCR cDNA molecules each carried a unique molecular identifier. MiXCR was run by TCRdb on the 5' RACE reads, yielding one entry per CDR3 protein. The top ten clones hold roughly a fifth of a sample with fewer than 20,000 distinct CDR3 sequences, about 20% of them seen once. V gene TRBV29-1 combines with J gene TRBJ2-6, with a possible D match to TRBD1 (5 bases). This TCR came from a female donor with early-stage non-small cell lung cancer. The starting material was PBMCs, obtained at surgery. Here the CDR3 DNA reads TGCAGCGATACCATCCCCAACAGGCGCTTACAGATGCCCCACAACGTCCTGACTTTC. It specifies CSDTIPNRRLQMPHNVLTF.